This TCR beta chain was captured in a study of circulating and synovial CD4+ cells in juvenile arthritis. TCRdb's table, derived via immunoSEQ multiplex PCR, lists solely in-frame clones and lacks some. Of 30,000 to 40,000 clones listed, roughly 96% are singletons. Turning to this clone: Its antigen is undetermined.

The study's findings and limits: Bulk blood CD4 samples held at least an order of magnitude more or fewer genomes than CPL. Circulating pathogenic-like lymphocytes shared a substantially higher fraction of CDR3 sequences with synovium than bulk blood.

Material for sequencing was CD4+ T cells from blood. The TCR was taken from a human donor with juvenile idiopathic arthritis.

The CDR3 nucleotides read TGTGCCAGCAGCTCACAGGGGCCCGAGCAGTACTTC. Translated: CASSSQGPEQYF. The gene calls are TRBV7-9 and TRBJ2-7; 7 nucleotides line up with TRBD1. The V gene's germline CDR1 is SEHNR and CDR2 FQNEAQ (reference sequence). The CDR3 is 12 amino acids. V lost 4 bases and J lost 6; bases outside the gene matches: 3.